These T cell receptor beta chains were read from a single sample in a study of blood T cell repertoires in COVID-19. The assay was immunoSEQ multiplex PCR, and TCRdb's table has in-frame clones only and misses some. The sample carries around 200,000 clones, 80% recorded once. The sample comprised PBMCs or T cells enriched from blood (not recorded which). These TCRs come from a woman in her forties with acute COVID-19. The CDR3 runs from the conserved cysteine through the conserved F or W. A clone size is listed for some rows: how often the clone was seen (once, few, many), or a class if it is expanded.

j_gene | v_gene | abundance | CDR3aa
TRBJ2-6 | TRBV6-5 | - | CASADRAGANVLTF
TRBJ2-7 | TRBV5-4 | - | CASSWGDRGALEQYF
TRBJ2-7 | TRBV12-3/TRBV12-4 | - | CASSIGGIYEQYF
TRBJ1-1 | TRBV9 | - | CASSVDSPRGTEAFF
TRBJ2-7 | TRBV10-3 | - | CAISEPGGKSYEQYF
TRBJ2-7 | TRBV12-3/TRBV12-4 | - | CASRQDEGMEQYF
TRBJ2-5 | TRBV18 | few | CASSPAQGWETQYF
TRBJ2-4 | TRBV7-3 | - | CASSLGQGKNIQYF
TRBJ2-7 | TRBV7-3 | - | CASSRDKSSYEQYF
TRBJ1-6 | TRBV28 | few | CASSTTRLRQGDISPLHF
TRBJ2-5 | TRBV11-2 | - | CASSGTRRGRKETQYF
TRBJ2-1 | TRBV30 | once | CALDDPGSYNEQFF
TRBJ1-6 | TRBV6-5 | - | CASSYLADLTGSPLHF
TRBJ2-1 | TRBV11-3 | - | CASSAGTGSNEQFF
TRBJ1-1 | TRBV9 | - | CASSVRGGAAFF
TRBJ1-2 | TRBV5-5 | once | CASSPQGQPFYGYTF
TRBJ1-4 | TRBV19 | - | CASTWGQGVIEKLFF
TRBJ2-1 | TRBV19 | - | CASSNWGLGGLPSYNEQFF
TRBJ2-1 | TRBV11-1 | - | CASSYDRSSYNEQFF
TRBJ2-1 | TRBV5-1 | - | CASSLGLAGGLSLPYNEQFF
TRBJ2-1 | TRBV5-1 | - | CASSFLGGSTSYNEQFF
TRBJ1-1 | TRBV6-1 | few | CASSGAIYTEAFF
TRBJ2-3 | TRBV29-1 | - | CSVPLREGDTQYF
TRBJ1-5 | TRBV7-2 | - | CASSFRQGRTQHF
TRBJ1-1 | TRBV10-1 | few | CASSGQGSPEAFF
TRBJ2-5 | TRBV3-1/TRBV3-2 | - | CASSQDLGSPRETQYF
TRBJ2-3 | TRBV6-1 | - | CASSEERGTDTQYF